One sample yielded the 3 T cell receptor beta chains listed below, sequenced in a study of vaccination and CD4 T cells after COVID-19. No antigen has been identified for these receptors. The treatment: roughly nine-day PBMC culture with coronavirus spike peptide pools or control peptides (ViraFEST assay). Sequencing of cultured CD4+ T cell DNA used the Oncomine TCR Beta short-read assay. TCRdb re-derived calls from the PCR reads in MiXCR, one entry per CDR3 protein. This table has roughly 8,000 distinct CDR3 sequences, 40% to 55% appearing once. Sequenced: CD4+ T cells from blood, cultured in vitro. The receptors were gathered from a human donor who had recovered from COVID-19.

The V and J genes are TRBV7-2 and TRBJ2-1; 7 bases match TRBD2. CDR3 length: 16 residues. V lost 0 bases, J lost 5 bases, and 7 bases stayed unmatched. Germline CDR1 and CDR2: SGHTA and FQGNSA. CDR3 nucleotide sequence: TGTGCCAGCAGCTTAGCAAGCGGGATGTCCCACAATGAGCAGTTCTTC. Protein: CASSLASGMSHNEQFF.

This sequence joins TRBV15 and TRBJ1-4; perhaps TRBD1 as D (6 bases). There are 14 residues in the CDR3. V lost 5 bases to trimming and J lost 10 bases, with 17 bases between them. From germline, CDR1 is LNHNV and CDR2 YYDKDF (reference sequence). CDR3 bases: TGTGCCACCAGCGTGACAGGCTCGTCCCCAAAACTGTTTTTT. This gives the protein CATSVTGSSPKLFF.

This rearrangement joins TRBV5-1 to TRBJ2-3, with TRBD2 matching over 10 bases. CDR1 and CDR2 from the germline V gene are SGHRS and YFSETQ. The J segment lost 1 base and the V segment lost 0 bases, leaving 5 bases of the junction unmatched. The CDR3 spans 17 residues. In nucleotides, the CDR3 is TGCGCCAGCAGCTTGGAGCTAGCGGGAGTAGGCACAGATACGCAGTATTTT. It yields the protein CASSLELAGVGTDTQYF. Full variable domain (remainder filled in from reference TRBV5-1 and TRBJ2-3): KAGVTQTPRYLIKTRGQQVTLSCSPISGHRSVSWYQQTPGQGLQFLFEYFSETQRNKGNFPGRFSGRQFSNSRSEMNVSTLELGDSALYLCASSLELAGVGTDTQYFGPGTRLTVL.